This entry is about one TCR beta chain. Its specificity is unknown. Using its own MiXCR run on the reads, TCRdb lists one record per CDR3 protein. The sample lists 750,000 to 900,000 distinct CDR3 sequences; just under 30% were seen once. This sample is drawn from a study of T cell repertoires in cytomegalovirus infection. Study-wide results and limits: The study found HLA-C-restricted CMV-specific TCR beta clonotypes dominating the ex vivo response.

This clonotype was sampled from a human donor in good health (CMV status not recorded). Some clones in this sample may be carry-over from other donors' samples. The source was cultured CD8+ T cells from PBMCs, collected from culture after CMV antigen stimulation.

The CDR3 here is CATSRGAGKNIQYF. The DNA for the CDR3 is TGTGCCACCAGCAGGGGAGCAGGAAAAAACATTCAGTACTTC. The J gene is TRBJ2-4, the V gene TRBV15; a possible D gene is TRBD2 (5 bases). V was pared by 3 bases and J by 4 bases, with 10 bases between. Looked up from germline, CDR1 is LNHNV and CDR2 is YYDKDF (reference sequence). The CDR3 sequence is 14 residues long.